The T cell receptor beta chain described here comes from a study of T-cell memory formation after mild COVID-19. TCRdb analysed the 5' RACE reads with MiXCR anew, one entry per CDR3 protein. This sample has some 440,000 distinct CDR3 sequences, with approximately 25% found just once. Germline V lookup: CDR1 SEHNR, CDR2 FQNEAQ (reference sequence). V lost 4 bases and J lost 8; bases outside the gene matches: 15. The CDR3 contains 17 residues. Sequencing was carried out using PBMCs or a T cell subset sorted from them (not recorded which). V is TRBV7-9 and J is TRBJ1-2, with 11 bases aligning to TRBD1. The receptor's source is an adult woman who had mild COVID-19 (a few samples of this study predate the infection). Cell type and time point are not known. In nucleotides, the CDR3 is TGTGCCAGCAGCTCCGACCGGGACAGGGGGTACTTCCAGGGCTACACCTTC. Protein: CASSSDRDRGYFQGYTF.